Each of the 12 T cell receptor beta chains below was sequenced from the same sample in a study of beta chain features in type 1 diabetes. Points from the study as a whole: TCRB CDR3s from Type 1 diabetes patients were moderately but significantly shorter in all four CD4+ subsets.

No antigen is known for these receptors. Expressed TCRB transcripts were sequenced, since all the RNA that had been isolated was reverse transcribed. Repertoires were generated with immunoSEQ multiplex PCR, while TCRdb's copy carries only in-frame clones and drops some. The data show under 300,000 clones, around 25% seen once. Sequences were obtained from naive CD4+ T cells from blood. The source is a woman aged 25 to 39 with type 1 diabetes.

This clone has more than one count but fewer than ten. The chain uses TRBV19 and TRBJ1-5; TRBD1 matches 7 bases. This CDR3 spans 19 amino acids. V lost 4 bases and J lost 6; bases outside the gene matches: 21. The germline CDR1 and CDR2 sequences are LNHDA and SQIVND (reference sequence). The chain's CDR3 is CASSTRWERGLSFVQPQHF. CDR3 sequence (DNA): TGTGCCAGTAGTACAAGATGGGAGAGGGGGCTATCTTTCGTTCAGCCCCAGCATTTT.

This clone was counted between two and nine times. The rearrangement links TRBV6-1 to TRBJ1-5; TRBD1 is a possible D gene (5 bases). Germline CDR1 is MNHNS and CDR2 is SASEGT. There are 15 residues in the CDR3. Trimming took 4 bases from V and 1 from J, leaving 11 bases between them. The CDR3 loop reads CASSAGTGSNQPQHF. The CDR3 DNA reads as TGTGCCAGCAGTGCTGGAACAGGAAGCAATCAGCCCCAGCATTTT.

The CDR3, as DNA: TGTGCCAGCTCCCCGGGGACACTGAACACCGGGGAGCTGTTTTTT. Protein sequence: CASSPGTLNTGELFF. The chain uses TRBV5-4 and TRBJ2-2; D is possibly TRBD1 (6 bases). The CDR3 extends over 15 amino acids. Germline-derived CDR1 and CDR2 are SGHNT and YYREEE (reference sequence). V lost 7 bases to trimming and J lost 1 base, with 14 bases between them.

V usage is TRBV18 and J usage is TRBJ1-3, with 9 bases identical to TRBD1. The CDR3 spans 16 residues. Losses at the gene ends were 2 bases for V and 2 bases for J; bases not matched to a gene: 4. From germline, CDR1 is KGHSH and CDR2 LQKENI. The CDR3 DNA is TGTGCCAGCTCACCAGGGACAGGGATAACTGGAAACACCATATATTTT. This codes for CASSPGTGITGNTIYF. The full variable domain, in which reference TRBV18 and TRBJ1-3 provide the parts outside the CDR3, is NAGVMQNPRHLVRRRGQEARLRCSPMKGHSHVYWYRQLPEEGLKFMVYLQKENIIDESGMPKERFSAEFPKEGPSILRIQQVVRGDSAAYFCASSPGTGITGNTIYFGEGSWLTVV.

V and J are TRBV15 and TRBJ2-1; the match to TRBD1 covers 7 bases. CDR3 length: 17 amino acids. Trimming removed 0 bases from V and 2 bases from J; junction bases left unmatched: 7. Germline V gene data show CDR1 as LNHNV and CDR2 as YYDKDF (reference sequence). For the CDR3, the DNA is TGTGCCACCAGCAGAGACCCAGGACAGGTCACCTACAATGAGCAGTTCTTC. Translated, it gives CATSRDPGQVTYNEQFF.

The V and J genes are TRBV4-2 and TRBJ2-1; TRBD2 might be the D (7 bases). Germline CDR1 is LGHNA and CDR2 is YNFKEQ. This CDR3 is 17 amino acids long. The V end lost 1 base, the J end lost 5 bases, and 18 bases lay between the germline ends. CDR3 nucleotides: TGTGCCAGCAGCCAAGCCCCCGTCGCGGGGGACAACAATGAGCAGTTCTTC. Translated, it gives CASSQAPVAGDNNEQFF.

The chain employs TRBV2 and TRBJ2-3, with TRBD2 matching over 10 bases. The CDR3 has 18 amino acids. Trimming cost V 4 bases and J 3 bases; bases outside gene matches: 13. The germline V gene encodes CDR1 SNHLY and CDR2 FYNNEI. CDR3 amino acids: CASSAALAGAIRTDTQYF. The CDR3 DNA reads as TGTGCCAGCAGTGCGGCCCTAGCGGGAGCGATTAGGACAGATACGCAGTATTTT.

V usage is TRBV29-1 and J usage is TRBJ2-7; TRBD1 matches at 7 bases. This CDR3 region has 12 residues. Unmatched junction bases numbered 3, after V lost 7 bases and J lost 0 bases. Germline assignment: CDR1 SQVTM and CDR2 ANQGSEA. The CDR3 DNA sequence: TGCAGCGCTTGGGACAGCTCCTACGAGCAGTACTTC. As protein: CSAWDSSYEQYF.

The J gene is TRBJ2-2, the V gene TRBV11-2, with 7 bases that match TRBD2. Germline CDR1 reads SGHAT; CDR2 reads FQNNGV. The CDR3 length is 12 residues. The V gene end was trimmed by 5 bases and the J gene end by 6 bases; junction bases not matched to a gene: 0. DNA for the CDR3: TGTGCCAGCAGCGGGAGGGCCGGGGAGCTGTTTTTT. Protein product: CASSGRAGELFF.

The chain employs TRBV15 and TRBJ2-2; tentatively, D is TRBD2 (5 bases). Germline V gives CDR1 LNHNV, CDR2 YYDKDF (reference sequence). Trimming cost V 5 bases and J 0 bases, with 16 bases left between them. This CDR3 comprises 17 residues. DNA for the CDR3: TGTGCCACCAGCGCACATGGCGGGTTCGCGAACACCGGGGAGCTGTTTTTT. Translation gives CATSAHGGFANTGELFF.

The sample holds a few counts of this clone. This CDR3 reads CASSLWADYGYTF. CDR3 bases: TGTGCCAGCAGCTTATGGGCAGACTATGGCTACACCTTC. This sequence joins TRBV7-9 and TRBJ1-2; D is unresolved. The CDR3 extends over 13 amino acids. Trimming took 2 bases from V and 3 from J, leaving 7 bases between them. The germline CDR1 and CDR2 sequences are SEHNR and FQNEAQ (reference sequence).

The V gene is TRBV6-6, the J gene TRBJ1-1; tentatively, D is TRBD1 (6 bases). Trimming took off 6 bases at V and 1 base at J, with 12 bases between the two ends. This CDR3 region has 14 residues. Germline CDR1 and CDR2: MNHNY and SVGAGI (reference sequence). The CDR3 is CASSQDSQNTEAFF. In DNA, the CDR3 is TGTGCCAGCAGCCAGGACAGCCAGAACACTGAAGCTTTCTTT.